Shown below are 2 T cell receptor beta chains from a single sample sequenced in a study of T cell changes during pregnancy in multiple sclerosis. Clones were read by immunoSEQ multiplex PCR, and TCRdb kept only the in-frame ones, dropping some. The sample gives fewer than 65,000 clones, 92% of which show up once; roughly 0.4% is in the top ten. The sample was CD4+ T cells from peripheral blood mononuclear cells, taken after pregnancy. The receptors shown here come from a female donor with multiple sclerosis, enrolled in a pregnancy study.

This clone was counted a few times. This sequence joins TRBV19 and TRBJ2-5; 9 bases line up with TRBD1. Germline V gene lookup returns CDR1 LNHDA and CDR2 SQIVND (reference sequence). Trimming at V came to 7 bases and at J to 7 bases, leaving 4 bases not matched to a gene. The CDR3 is 12 residues long. The CDR3 sequence: CASTGQGVTQYF. The CDR3 nucleotides are TGTGCCAGTACGGGACAGGGAGTGACCCAGTACTTC. Looking up the rest from reference TRBV19 and TRBJ2-5 gives the full variable domain: DGGITQSPKYLFRKEGQNVTLSCEQNLNHDAMYWYRQDPGQGLRLIYYSQIVNDFQKGDIAEGYSVSREKKESFPLTVTSAQKNPTAFYLCASTGQGVTQYFGPGTRLLVL.

This chain joins TRBV7-6 and TRBJ2-7, with D possibly TRBD2 on 5 matching bases. V lost 2 bases and J lost 3, with 14 bases in between. The CDR3 covers 15 residues. The germline CDR1 and CDR2 sequences are SGHVS and FNYEAQ. CDR3 coding DNA: TGTGCCAGCAGCTTAAATCCAGGAGGTAACTACGAGCAGTACTTC. Protein product: CASSLNPGGNYEQYF.